This passage covers 18 T cell receptor beta chains from one sample sequenced in a study of blood T cell repertoires in COVID-19. Repertoires were generated with immunoSEQ multiplex PCR, while TCRdb's copy carries only in-frame clones and drops some. The sample lists roughly 280,000 clones, around 90% seen once, with around 2.1% in the top ten. The sequenced sample consisted of peripheral blood. These receptors were taken from a man between 45 and 60 years old with acute or convalescent COVID-19.

Note on this clone: One junction end does not reproduce the germline sequence, and a read error may be involved. V usage is TRBV11-2 and J usage is TRBJ2-3; 10 bases map to TRBD2. CDR1 SGHAT and CDR2 FQNNGV come from the germline V gene. CDR3 length: 12 residues. CDR3 DNA: TGTGCCAGCAGCCAAAATCGACTAGCGGGCCTATTT. This codes for CASSQNRLAGLF.

Written as DNA, the CDR3 is TGTGCCAGCAGACTCGTAGCGGGGGCAGATACGCAGTATTTT. This encodes CASRLVAGADTQYF. The chain links TRBV2 to TRBJ2-3, with 9 bases lining up with TRBD2. Germline V gene sequence: CDR1 SNHLY, CDR2 FYNNEI. The length of the CDR3 is 14 residues. Trimming removed 6 bases from V and 4 bases from J; junction bases left unmatched: 5.

The rearrangement links TRBV20-1 to TRBJ2-1; D is unclear. Germline loops: CDR1 DFQATT, CDR2 SNEGSKA (reference sequence). This CDR3 comprises 10 residues. V shed 4 bases and J shed 4 bases, with 2 bases lying between them. In DNA form, the CDR3 reads TGCAGTGCTACGTACAATGAGCAGTTCTTC. Protein product: CSATYNEQFF.

The chain links TRBV19 to TRBJ1-5; D uncertain. Germline lookup yields CDR1 LNHDA and CDR2 SQIVND (reference sequence). Trimming pared 2 bases from V and 2 bases from J, leaving 10 bases between. The CDR3 is 15 amino acids. The CDR3 bases are TGTGCCAGTAGTATACCCAATCATGGCAATCAGCCCCAGCATTTT. Residues: CASSIPNHGNQPQHF.

V gene TRBV19 combines with J gene TRBJ1-1; D is ambiguous. CDR3 length: 13 residues. Germline V gene lookup returns CDR1 LNHDA and CDR2 SQIVND (reference sequence). The V end was cut by 3 bases, the J end by 6 bases, with 11 bases between. CDR3 residues: CASSISLAAEAFF. The CDR3 region has the DNA TGTGCCAGTAGTATTAGCTTAGCCGCTGAAGCTTTCTTT.

The rearrangement joins TRBV7-9 to TRBJ2-5; 7 bases map to TRBD2. The CDR3 runs 14 residues. V lost 5 bases to trimming and J lost 2 bases; unmatched junction nucleotides: 5. Germline loops: CDR1 SEHNR, CDR2 FQNEAQ (reference sequence). The CDR3 nucleotides are TGTGCCAGCAGCCCACCGGGACTACAAGAGACCCAGTACTTC. It yields the protein CASSPPGLQETQYF. The full variable domain, in which reference TRBV7-9 and TRBJ2-5 provide the parts outside the CDR3, is DTGVSQNPRHKITKRGQNVTFRCDPISEHNRLYWYRQTLGQGPEFLTYFQNEAQLEKSRLLSDRFSAERPKGSFSTLEIQRTEQGDSAMYLCASSPPGLQETQYFGPGTRLLVL.

This clone has just one count. J is TRBJ1-1 and V is TRBV30; 7 bases align to TRBD1. Germline V gene sequence: CDR1 GTSNPN, CDR2 SVGIG (reference sequence). The CDR3 extends over 14 amino acids. V shed 8 bases, J shed 4 bases, and the junction held 13 bases outside the gene matches. The CDR3 reads CAKKPRTGGTEAFF. The CDR3 DNA is TGTGCCAAAAAACCTCGGACAGGCGGCACTGAAGCTTTCTTT.

The chain recombines TRBV19 with TRBJ2-7; D gene ambiguous. Germline lookup yields CDR1 LNHDA and CDR2 SQIVND (reference sequence). V lost 5 bases and J 5 bases, leaving 13 bases between the germline ends. CDR3 length equals 13 residues. CDR3 nucleotide sequence: TGTGCCAGTAGTTCCAGACACTGGGACGAGCAGTACTTC. Its protein is CASSSRHWDEQYF.

This chain joins TRBV9 and TRBJ2-2, with D possibly matching TRBD1 (5 bases). Germline V lookup: CDR1 SGDLS, CDR2 YYNGEE. The CDR3 sequence is 14 residues long. Trimming shortened V by 1 base and J by 11 bases, and 15 bases separated the two germline ends. In DNA form, the CDR3 reads TGTGCCAGCAGCGTATACCAGGGCTTGGGCGAGCTGTTTTTT. Translating gives CASSVYQGLGELFF.

The V and J genes are TRBV2 and TRBJ1-4; 7 bases fit TRBD1. Losses at the gene ends were 6 bases for V and 12 bases for J; bases not matched to a gene: 7. The germline V gene has CDR1 SNHLY and CDR2 FYNNEI. This CDR3 spans 12 amino acids. The CDR3 loop reads CASRPDREELFF. In DNA, the CDR3 is TGTGCCAGCAGACCCGACAGGGAGGAACTGTTTTTT.

The gene calls are TRBV5-1 and TRBJ1-1; D might be TRBD1 (5 bases). This CDR3 spans 17 amino acids. Per germline, CDR1 SGHRS and CDR2 YFSETQ. V lost 0 bases, J lost 4 bases, and 19 bases lay in between. CDR3 residues: CASSLGSGLHRSTEAFF. In DNA, the CDR3 is TGCGCCAGCAGCTTGGGATCAGGGCTTCATCGGAGCACTGAAGCTTTCTTT. Full variable domain (outside the CDR3, taken from reference TRBV5-1 and TRBJ1-1): KAGVTQTPRYLIKTRGQQVTLSCSPISGHRSVSWYQQTPGQGLQFLFEYFSETQRNKGNFPGRFSGRQFSNSRSEMNVSTLELGDSALYLCASSLGSGLHRSTEAFFGQGTRLTVV.

This chain links TRBV11-1 with TRBJ2-7; possibly TRBD1 for D (5 bases). The CDR3 is 15 amino acids. V gave up 5 bases and J gave up 0 bases, with 14 bases separating them. The germline V gene has CDR1 SGHAT and CDR2 FQDESV (reference sequence). This CDR3 reads CASSLPPQVSYEQYF. The CDR3 DNA reads TGTGCCAGCAGCCTACCCCCACAGGTCTCCTACGAGCAGTACTTC.

The chain is built from TRBV4-2 and TRBJ2-4; 8 bases are shared with TRBD2. V lost 0 bases to trimming and J lost 9 bases; unmatched junction nucleotides: 7. Germline values: CDR1 LGHNA, CDR2 YNFKEQ. This CDR3 has 15 amino acids. CDR3 region: CASSQDGLAGSIQYF. The CDR3 nucleotides are TGTGCCAGCAGCCAAGACGGATTAGCGGGGAGCATTCAGTACTTC.

This sequence joins TRBV19 and TRBJ2-5; TRBD2 is a possible D gene (5 bases). There are 13 residues in the CDR3. CDR1 is LNHDA and CDR2 is SQIVND in the germline V gene (reference sequence). V shed 5 bases and J shed 4 bases, with 11 bases lying between them. The CDR3 nucleotides read TGTGCCAGTAGTCCACCCGGAGGAGAGACCCAGTACTTC. Translating gives CASSPPGGETQYF. The full variable domain, in which reference TRBV19 and TRBJ2-5 provide the parts outside the CDR3, is DGGITQSPKYLFRKEGQNVTLSCEQNLNHDAMYWYRQDPGQGLRLIYYSQIVNDFQKGDIAEGYSVSREKKESFPLTVTSAQKNPTAFYLCASSPPGGETQYFGPGTRLLVL.

The gene calls are TRBV5-1 and TRBJ1-4; TRBD1 might be the D (6 bases). The CDR3 has 14 amino acids. Germline V gene sequence: CDR1 SGHRS, CDR2 YFSETQ. Trimming shortened V by 1 base and J by 6 bases, and 10 bases separated the two germline ends. CDR3 loop: CASSLRSGDEKLFF. CDR3 nucleotide sequence: TGCGCCAGCAGCTTGCGTTCAGGGGATGAAAAACTGTTTTTT.

The chain recombines TRBV10-3 with TRBJ2-7, with D perhaps TRBD2 (5 bases). The V end lost 0 bases, the J end lost 0 bases, and 15 bases lay between the germline ends. The germline V gene encodes CDR1 ENHRY and CDR2 SYGVKD. The CDR3 consists of 17 residues. CDR3 region: CAISESSISGSSYEQYF. CDR3 sequence (DNA): TGTGCCATCAGTGAGTCCTCGATCTCTGGGAGCTCCTACGAGCAGTACTTC.

The V call is TRBV9, the J call TRBJ1-1; weak D call: TRBD1 (5 bases). This CDR3 is built from 15 residues. Germline values: CDR1 SGDLS, CDR2 YYNGEE. Trimming took off 4 bases at V and 4 bases at J, with 17 bases between the two ends. The CDR3 is CASSLRGLGVTEAFF. The CDR3 nucleotides are TGTGCCAGCAGCCTCCGGGGGTTAGGGGTCACTGAAGCTTTCTTT. Using reference TRBV9 and TRBJ1-1 for the parts outside the CDR3, the full variable domain is DSGVTQTPKHLITATGQRVTLRCSPRSGDLSVYWYQQSLDQGLQFLIQYYNGEERAKGNILERFSAQQFPDLHSELNLSSLELGDSALYFCASSLRGLGVTEAFFGQGTRLTVV.

This chain uses TRBV5-6 with TRBJ1-5; D is perhaps TRBD1 (6 bases). There are 15 residues in the CDR3. The V gene lost 6 bases and the J gene lost 4 bases, with 17 bases spanning the gap. Germline-derived CDR1 and CDR2 are SGHDT and YYEEEE. CDR3 sequence: CASTTLGGRNQPQHF. In nucleotides, the CDR3 is TGTGCCAGCACTACCCTAGGGGGAAGGAATCAGCCCCAGCATTTT.